This record covers a single T cell receptor (beta chain). This record comes from a study of blood T cell repertoires in COVID-19. Study-wide context: Acute and convalescent COVID-19 specimens originated in the United States, Italy and Spain. PBMCs, B-cell-depleted T cells, or T cells were the source of the cDNA or gDNA that made up the material.

Study processing details: Amplification from reference gene primers served as the basis for estimated nucleated cell counts. Sequencing was performed with immunoSEQ multiplex PCR; in TCRdb, only in-frame clones are kept and a portion is missing. The D gene and trimming were derived from the DNA, and the V and J assignments and clone size from that table. Of some 240,000 clones detected, 65% to 85% appear once; the ten largest clones hold around 13%. V lost 3 bases, J lost 2 bases, and 13 bases lay in between. The CDR3 is 15 amino acids. The germline V gene encodes CDR1 LNHNV and CDR2 YYDKDF (reference sequence).

The clonotype comes from a human donor in a cohort sampled during active COVID-19. The rearrangement joins TRBV15 to TRBJ1-1; the D gene is possibly TRBD1 (6 bases). Sequencing was done on a sample of peripheral blood. The CDR3 spells CATSRGRRGNTEAFF. DNA for the CDR3: TGTGCCACCAGCAGGGGACGCAGGGGCAACACTGAAGCTTTCTTT.